This T cell receptor beta chain was captured by sequencing in a study of brain T cells in children with intractable seizures. Produced via immunoSEQ multiplex PCR; TCRdb's table is partial and in-frame only. The sample has 88,000 or so clones; about 90% are singletons. CDR1 and CDR2 (germline): SGHVS, FNYEAQ. Trimming left V 1 base short and J 5 bases short, with 11 bases between. This CDR3 contains 14 residues. The clonotype was recovered from a girl under 10 years old with Rasmussen encephalitis and intractable seizures. This chain uses TRBV7-6 with TRBJ2-5; D is unresolved. This material consisted of peripheral blood, taken at surgery. The CDR3 is CASSLGGVGETQYF. The CDR3 coding sequence is TGTGCCAGCAGCTTAGGTGGGGTTGGGGAGACCCAGTACTTC.